The clone carrying this T cell receptor beta chain was observed a single time. Antigen: not known. The data are from a study of shared clonotypes between healthy human individuals. Background on the study: The cohort had two women and a few men, ages 18 to 49. CD8 memory received one plate per donor, CD8 naive two, CD4 memory three and CD4 naive three. Study observations and caveats: Even with large depth, rarefaction showed that sorted-subset sequencing was incomplete. Shared across a few donors were 4% to 6% of the naive CD4 clonotypes.

Libraries were prepared by immunoSEQ multiplex PCR; TCRdb keeps only in-frame clonotypes and omits some of them. The profile shows roughly 2,500,000 clones, over 85% of them singletons. Trimming stripped 2 bases from V and 1 base from J, with 11 bases between. This CDR3 is built from 15 residues. The germline V gene has CDR1 SGHTA and CDR2 FQGTGA. The sequencing input was naive CD4+ T cells from PBMCs. The subset is: CD45RA+ positively selected. This clonotype was sampled from a man between 18 and 29 years old in good health. Some clones in this sample may be carry-over from other donors' samples. V is TRBV7-3 and J is TRBJ1-1, with D possibly matching TRBD1 (6 bases). CDR3 region: CASSLGGARNTEAFF. CDR3 nucleotide sequence: TGTGCCAGCAGCTTAGGGGGGGCCCGGAACACTGAAGCTTTCTTT.